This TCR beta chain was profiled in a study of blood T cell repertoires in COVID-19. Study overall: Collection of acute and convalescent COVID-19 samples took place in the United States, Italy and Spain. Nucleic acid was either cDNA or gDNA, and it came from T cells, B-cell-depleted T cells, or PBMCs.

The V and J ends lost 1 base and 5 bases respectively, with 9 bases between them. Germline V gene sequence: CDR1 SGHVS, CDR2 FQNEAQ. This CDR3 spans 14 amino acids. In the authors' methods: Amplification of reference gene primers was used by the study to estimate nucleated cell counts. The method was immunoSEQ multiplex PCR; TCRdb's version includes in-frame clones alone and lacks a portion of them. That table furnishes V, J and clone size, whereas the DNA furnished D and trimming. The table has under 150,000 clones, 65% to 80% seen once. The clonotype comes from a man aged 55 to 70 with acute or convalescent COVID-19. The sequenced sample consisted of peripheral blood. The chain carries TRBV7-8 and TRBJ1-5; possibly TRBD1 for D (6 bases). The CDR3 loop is CASSLVSGDQPQHF. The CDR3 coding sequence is TGTGCCAGCAGCTTAGTCTCAGGGGATCAGCCCCAGCATTTT.